This T cell receptor (beta chain) was captured by sequencing in a study of follicular helper T cells after annual influenza vaccination. Overall study findings and caveats: Day 7 ICOS+CD38+ clones were most often found later in ICOS-CD38- cTfh cells.

TCRdb's table, derived via immunoSEQ multiplex PCR, lists solely in-frame clones and lacks some. The profile covers over 25,000 clones, with roughly 80% appearing a single time and approximately 1.1% taken by the ten largest. This CDR3 comprises 16 residues. V was shortened by 3 bases and J by 1 base, with 15 bases between the two germline ends. Germline loops: CDR1 KGHSH, CDR2 LQKENI. Only a few counts were recorded for this clone. Its antigen is unknown. The time point denotes: 2014-2015 season, pre-vaccination. Before and after seasonal inactivated influenza vaccination, adults gave blood for sorting CD4 subsets for sequencing.

Sequenced here: CXCR5+ CD38- circulating T follicular helper cells from blood, sampled on the day of influenza vaccination. Sample subset: circulating Tfh, non-naive CD4+CXCR5+PD-1+ (ICOS+CD38+ or ICOS-CD38-). The rearrangement joins TRBV18 to TRBJ1-1; a weak D match, TRBD1 (5 bases). The origin of this receptor is an adult who received the influenza vaccine. In nucleotides, the CDR3 is TGTGCCAGCTCACCCCCTGGGGCGTTGAAGAACACTGAAGCTTTCTTT. Translated, it gives CASSPPGALKNTEAFF.